This entry lists 26 T cell receptor beta chains sequenced from one sample in a study of OX40 agonist ivuxolimab in advanced cancers. Produced via immunoSEQ multiplex PCR; TCRdb's table is partial and in-frame only. The sample records about 13,000 clones, more than 70% being singletons. The sample consisted of CD4+ or CD8+ T cells sorted from blood, taken in a trial of the OX40 agonist ivuxolimab. These receptors all come from an adult with an advanced solid tumor such as melanoma, head and neck, liver or kidney cancer.

The chain joins TRBV7-9 to TRBJ2-3; D gene ambiguous. CDR1 and CDR2 from the germline V gene are SEHNR and FQNEAQ (reference sequence). V was clipped by 2 bases and J by 6 bases, with 12 bases between them. This CDR3 spans 14 amino acids. CDR3 nucleotides: TGTGCCAGCAGCTTAAGTTATGGTAGGGATACGCAGTATTTT. Protein sequence: CASSLSYGRDTQYF.

The gene calls are TRBV6-6 and TRBJ2-7; tentatively, D is TRBD1 or TRBD2 (6 bases each). V shed 2 bases and J shed 2 bases, with 10 bases lying between them. The CDR3 loop spans 14 amino acids. Per germline, CDR1 MNHNY and CDR2 SVGAGI (reference sequence). The CDR3 nucleotides are TGTGCCAGCAGTTACGGGGGGCCCACCTACGAGCAGTACTTC. Protein: CASSYGGPTYEQYF.

The J gene is TRBJ2-7, the V gene TRBV7-8; TRBD2 aligns across 10 bases. There are 15 residues in the CDR3. J lost 2 bases, V lost 4 bases, and 5 bases had no gene match. The germline V gene has CDR1 SGHVS and CDR2 FQNEAQ. CDR3 nucleotide sequence: TGTGCCAGCAGCTCGTGGACTAGCGGCACCTACGAGCAGTACTTC. Translated: CASSSWTSGTYEQYF.

The chain couples TRBV7-6 to TRBJ2-7; D gene uncertain. From germline, CDR1 is SGHVS and CDR2 FNYEAQ. V lost 5 bases, J lost 1 base, and 12 bases lay in between. The CDR3 is made up of 14 amino acids. CDR3 loop: CASSPLGLSYEQYF. Here the CDR3 DNA reads TGTGCCAGCAGCCCGCTGGGATTGTCCTACGAGCAGTACTTC.

J is TRBJ2-1 and V is TRBV13, with D possibly being TRBD1 (6 bases). Per germline, CDR1 PRHDT and CDR2 FYEKMQ (reference sequence). V lost 8 bases to trimming and J lost 4 bases, with 15 bases between them. The CDR3 spans 14 residues. The CDR3 bases are TGTGCCAGCCTCCTGGGGACAACTTACAATGAGCAGTTCTTC. Translated, it gives CASLLGTTYNEQFF.

This chain joins TRBV27 and TRBJ2-1, with D possibly being TRBD1 or TRBD2 (5 bases each). Germline V CDR1 and CDR2: MNHEY, SMNVEV (reference sequence). This CDR3 has 14 residues. Deletions cut 3 bases from V and 4 bases from J, with 10 bases between. The CDR3 is CASSLGTTYNEQFF. The CDR3 DNA is TGTGCCAGCAGTTTGGGGACGACATACAATGAGCAGTTCTTC.

This clone occurred a few times. The chain uses TRBV9 and TRBJ1-1; no clear D gene. The CDR3 has 13 residues. CDR1 and CDR2 from the germline V gene are SGDLS and YYNGEE. V gave up 4 bases and J gave up 2 bases, with 9 bases separating them. The CDR3 region has the DNA TGTGCCAGCAGCATCGGGAGTAACACTGAAGCTTTCTTT. This codes for CASSIGSNTEAFF.

The rearrangement uses TRBV6-4 and TRBJ2-6; D gene ambiguous. The CDR3 consists of 15 residues. The V end lost 6 bases, the J end lost 4 bases, and 13 bases lay between the germline ends. CDR1 MRHNA and CDR2 SNTAGT come from the germline V gene. The CDR3 protein is CASSPSLGGANVLTF. In nucleotides, the CDR3 is TGTGCCAGCAGCCCCAGCTTGGGGGGGGCCAACGTCCTGACTTTC.

This clone is categorized as medium-sized (0.01 to 0.1%). This chain joins TRBV7-9 and TRBJ1-5, with a weak D call TRBD1 (6 bases). The CDR3 consists of 15 residues. The germline V gene has CDR1 SEHNR and CDR2 FQNEAQ (reference sequence). Trimming shortened V by 3 bases and J by 2 bases, and 11 bases separated the two germline ends. The CDR3 is CASSLDHRGNQPQHF. For the CDR3, the DNA is TGTGCCAGCAGCTTGGACCACAGGGGCAATCAGCCCCAGCATTTT.

The gene calls are TRBV29-1 and TRBJ2-7, with D maybe TRBD2 (7 bases). The length of the CDR3 is 12 residues. The V end was cut by 4 bases, the J end by 6 bases, with 13 bases between. Germline V gives CDR1 SQVTM, CDR2 ANQGSEA. The CDR3 DNA sequence: TGCAGCGTTGGGGAGGGGGGGGCCGAGCAGTACTTC. Its protein product is CSVGEGGAEQYF.

CDR3 nucleotides: TGTGCCAGCAGCTCCGGGACACCTAATGACTACACCTTC. Translation: CASSSGTPNDYTF. The rearrangement joins TRBV7-3 to TRBJ1-2; maybe TRBD1 (6 bases). The CDR3 runs 13 residues. Germline lookup yields CDR1 SGHTA and CDR2 FQGTGA. The V gene lost 4 bases and the J gene lost 10 bases, with 16 bases spanning the gap. The entire variable domain, with the rest obtained from reference TRBV7-3 and TRBJ1-2, is as follows: GAGVSQTPSNKVTEKGKYVELRCDPISGHTALYWYRQSLGQGPEFLIYFQGTGAADDSGLPNDRFFAVRPEGSVSTLKIQRTERGDSAVYLCASSSGTPNDYTFGSGTRLTVV.

The chain couples TRBV4-3 to TRBJ2-1; the match to TRBD2 covers 11 bases. The CDR3 spans 17 residues. Trimming removed 3 bases from V and 5 bases from J; junction bases left unmatched: 9. In germline, CDR1 is LGHNA, CDR2 YSLEER. CDR3 in amino acids: CASSHGTSGSRHNEQFF. CDR3 DNA: TGCGCCAGCAGCCACGGGACTAGCGGAAGCCGACACAATGAGCAGTTCTTC.

The chain has TRBV11-1 and TRBJ2-7, with 13 bases matching TRBD2. V trimming: 5 bases; J trimming: 5 bases; junction bases outside the gene matches: 9. CDR1 and CDR2 from the germline V gene are SGHAT and FQDESV (reference sequence). The CDR3 loop spans 16 amino acids. The CDR3 sequence: CASSPRTSGSQNEQYF. The CDR3 DNA reads as TGTGCCAGCAGCCCTCGGACTAGCGGGAGCCAAAACGAGCAGTACTTC. The complete variable domain, with remaining parts taken from reference TRBV11-1 and TRBJ2-7, reads EAEVAQSPRYKITEKSQAVAFWCDPISGHATLYWYRQILGQGPELLVQFQDESVVDDSQLPKDRFSAERLKGVDSTLKIQPAELGDSAMYLCASSPRTSGSQNEQYFGPGTRLTVT.

The rearrangement links TRBV7-6 to TRBJ2-7; no clear D gene. This CDR3 region has 14 residues. Germline values: CDR1 SGHVS, CDR2 FNYEAQ. The V and J ends lost 4 bases and 2 bases respectively, with 12 bases between them. The CDR3 coding sequence is TGTGCCAGCAGCTCAAGCCCGGGTCCCTACGAGCAGTACTTC. It translates to CASSSSPGPYEQYF.

There are a few counts of this clone. The chain carries TRBV6-5 and TRBJ1-2; D remains unclear. Germline V gene lookup returns CDR1 MNHEY and CDR2 SVGAGI. V lost 7 bases, J lost 5 bases, and 11 bases lay in between. CDR3 length equals 12 residues. CDR3 region: CASTPGLYGYTF. The CDR3, as DNA: TGTGCCAGCACCCCCGGGTTATATGGCTACACCTTC.

Notes on this clone: At one end, the junction sequence differs from germline, possibly due to a read error. This rearrangement joins TRBV11-2 to TRBJ1-2; D gene ambiguous. The CDR3 spans 15 residues. Germline V gene sequence: CDR1 SGHAT, CDR2 FQNNGV. This chain's CDR3 is CASSQQRTANYGYTF. The CDR3 coding sequence is TGCGCCAGCAGCCAACAAAGAACAGCTAACTATGGCTACACCTTC.

In its sample, this clone was seen once. The chain joins TRBV27 to TRBJ2-7, with a tentative D call TRBD1 (10 bases). Trimming stripped 3 bases from V and 0 bases from J, with 24 bases between. From germline, CDR1 is MNHEY and CDR2 SMNVEV (reference sequence). The CDR3 loop spans 19 amino acids. The CDR3 here is CASSFPTGGWREGSYEQYF. DNA for the CDR3: TGTGCCAGCAGTTTCCCGACAGGGGGCTGGCGGGAGGGCTCCTACGAGCAGTACTTC.

The chain is built from TRBV7-2 and TRBJ1-1; the D is unclear. Trimming removed 5 bases at V and 11 bases at J, with 18 bases between. CDR3 length: 13 amino acids. Germline CDR1 is SGHTA and CDR2 is FQGNSA. The CDR3 here is CASSHPQKGRAFF. DNA for the CDR3: TGTGCCAGCAGCCACCCGCAGAAGGGCCGGGCTTTCTTT.

Here the CDR3 DNA reads TGTGCCAGCAGTCCAGGGTTTTCGGGAGAGACCCAGTACTTC. It specifies CASSPGFSGETQYF. This sequence joins TRBV6-5 and TRBJ2-5, with D possibly TRBD1 on 5 matching bases. The CDR3 is made up of 14 amino acids. V was pared by 5 bases and J by 4 bases, with 14 bases between. Germline assignment: CDR1 MNHEY and CDR2 SVGAGI.

The gene calls are TRBV11-3 and TRBJ2-2; no clear D. CDR3 length equals 13 residues. Germline V lookup: CDR1 SGHNT, CDR2 YENEEA. Trimming stripped 5 bases from V and 5 bases from J, with 9 bases between. The CDR3 coding sequence is TGTGCCAGCAGCGTCATGAAGACCGGGGAGCTGTTTTTT. It encodes CASSVMKTGELFF.

To note about this clone: Other DNA variants within this sample encode the same CDR3. The gene calls are TRBV6-5 and TRBJ2-7; 8 nucleotides align to TRBD1. The V and J ends lost 5 bases and 4 bases, in that order; junction bases with no gene match: 10. The CDR3 is 15 residues long. Germline-derived CDR1 and CDR2 are MNHEY and SVGAGI. CDR3 nucleotides: TGTGCCAGCAGTCCCACCGGGACAGGATCGTACGAGCAGTACTTC. The encoded protein is CASSPTGTGSYEQYF.

This chain connects TRBV7-6 to TRBJ2-5; no firm D call. The CDR3 has 12 amino acids. V was shortened by 3 bases and J by 1 base, with 3 bases between the two germline ends. Germline CDR1 reads SGHVS; CDR2 reads FNYEAQ. The CDR3 DNA follows: TGTGCCAGCAGCTTTTTCCAAGAGACCCAGTACTTC. It translates to CASSFFQETQYF.

This rearrangement joins TRBV4-1 to TRBJ2-7, with a weak D call TRBD2 (5 bases). The CDR3 extends over 15 amino acids. Trimming stripped 4 bases from V and 3 bases from J, with 16 bases between. Per the germline V gene, CDR1 is MGHRA and CDR2 is YSYEKL. CDR3 in DNA: TGCGCCAGCAGCCTACAGCGGACGGGCAACTACGAGCAGTACTTC. Its protein is CASSLQRTGNYEQYF.

The rearrangement joins TRBV25-1 to TRBJ1-1; 7 bases line up with TRBD1. This CDR3 region has 14 residues. V was pared by 3 bases and J by 1 base, with 2 bases of the junction left unmatched. CDR1 and CDR2 from the germline V gene are MGHDK and SYGVNS. CDR3 residues: CASSERDRNTEAFF. CDR3 bases: TGTGCCAGCAGTGAGCGGGACAGGAACACTGAAGCTTTCTTT.

Notes on this clone: A junction boundary mismatches the germline segment, possibly from a read error. CDR3 amino acids: CASSLIPDRDLIF. CDR3 nucleotides: TGTGCCAGCAGCTTAATCCCGGACAGGGATTTGATCTTC. The chain recombines TRBV7-9 with TRBJ2-1; TRBD1 agrees at 8 bases. Germline assignment: CDR1 SEHNR and CDR2 FQNEAQ (reference sequence). The CDR3 contains 13 residues.

This clone was counted once. The V gene is TRBV28, the J gene TRBJ2-7; D is uncertain. In germline, CDR1 is MDHEN, CDR2 SYDVKM. The CDR3 runs 11 residues. V dropped 4 bases and J dropped 2 bases, with 3 bases sitting between them. The CDR3 coding sequence is TGTGCCAGCAGTTCCCCCTACGAGCAGTACTTC. It is translated as CASSSPYEQYF.